What follows describes a single T cell receptor (beta chain). Its antigen remains unidentified. No qualities accompany the bases; no much larger clone lies one base away. The CDR3 regions of human TCRbeta chains were subjected to immunosequencing. The published analysis was carried out like this. Repertoire TCRs were checked for matches against a reference library of SARS-CoV-2-specific TCRs that had been generated using the MIRA antigen-specificity platform. Breadth meant the fraction of unique TCRs that were SARS-CoV-2-associated, whereas depth meant the fraction of total T cells that were SARS-CoV-2-associated. Using the MIRA data, each spike-specific TCR was mapped to the spike region that the TCR reacts to and placed in a CD4 or CD8 class. Log10-transformed breadth and depth values were compared by one-way ANOVA with Sidak's multiple comparisons tests. Not all clones reach the TCRdb copy of this immuneACCESS table, which keeps in-frame sequences only. Checked studies attribute under half of the gap to unresolved V genes and leave the rest unexplained. V and J calls and clone size come straight from that table; D and trimming were deduced from the DNA. This sample lists 120,000 or so clones; approximately 87% were detected once. The ten most abundant clones make up less than 11% of the sample.

The data derive from a study of T cell responses to AZD1222 COVID-19 vaccine (dated by TCRdb to the early 2020s). Background for the entire study: AZD1222 recipients given second doses at about 4 weeks or at about 12 weeks were pooled, since spike-specific TCR depth and breadth were not found to differ between the two schedules. TCR sequencing was performed for over 230 trial participants, of whom approximately 200 were given two doses of AZD1222 and approximately 26 were given two doses of MenACWY control vaccine. Trial participants were enrolled by age into 18-55, 56-69 and 70-plus year subgroups, with around 150, 28 and 57 TCR-sequenced participants respectively.

The time point label here, explained by the study, means: baseline before first vaccination. The vaccinee samples were drawn from two UK trials, COV001 and COV002, one of which was a single-blind randomized controlled phase 2/3 trial testing AZD1222 (ChAdOx1 nCoV-19) in healthy adults. For TCRbeta chain sequencing, PBMC samples from trial participants were taken at day 0 and at day 28 after the second dose. The paper's findings and limits, for the study overall: Participants were mostly white British, with more females than males. The authors suggested clonal diversity may have been underestimated. No day 14 peak-response samples were available, so repertoires were characterized only after the peak T cell response. Only six AZD1222 recipients were SARS-CoV-2 seropositive at baseline, limiting conclusions about previously exposed vaccinees. Reportedly, close to half of the unique spike-specific TCRs recognized epitopes lying outside the regions that are mutated in the B.1.351 and B.1.1.7 variants. In the small 56-69-year group, the increase in depth fell short of significance, most likely because of low power. After two AZD1222 doses, spike-specific TCR breadth and depth were significantly higher than at day 0 and than in MenACWY recipients. Vaccine-associated CD4 TCRs spanned the whole spike protein, with dominant responses in regions 160-218 and 743-854.

This specimen consisted of peripheral blood, obtained on day 0 of AZD1222 vaccination. This receptor was identified in an adult in good health.

The DNA sequence follows: TGTGCCAGCAGCCGGGACCCGCAAGAGACCCAGTACTTC. It is translated as CASSRDPQETQYF. Rearrangement joined TRBV11-3 to TRBJ2-5; the D gene could be TRBD1 or TRBD2, each one agreeing over 5 bases. The junction carries 9 bases between V and J, which are trimmed by 5 bases and 2 bases respectively. The CDR3 has 13 amino acids, counting the end cysteine and phenylalanine. The kept DNA is CDR3 alone, 39 bases in frame from the first base. CDR1 and CDR2, looked up from the germline V gene, are SGHNT and YENEEA. The full variable domain, with segments outside the CDR3 supplied by the reference TRBV11-3 and TRBJ2-5 proteins, appears as EAGVVQSPRYKIIEKKQPVAFWCNPISGHNTLYWYLQNLGQGPELLIRYENEEAVDDSQLPKDRFSAERLKGVDSTLKIQPAELGDSAVYLCASSRDPQETQYFGPGTRLLVL.